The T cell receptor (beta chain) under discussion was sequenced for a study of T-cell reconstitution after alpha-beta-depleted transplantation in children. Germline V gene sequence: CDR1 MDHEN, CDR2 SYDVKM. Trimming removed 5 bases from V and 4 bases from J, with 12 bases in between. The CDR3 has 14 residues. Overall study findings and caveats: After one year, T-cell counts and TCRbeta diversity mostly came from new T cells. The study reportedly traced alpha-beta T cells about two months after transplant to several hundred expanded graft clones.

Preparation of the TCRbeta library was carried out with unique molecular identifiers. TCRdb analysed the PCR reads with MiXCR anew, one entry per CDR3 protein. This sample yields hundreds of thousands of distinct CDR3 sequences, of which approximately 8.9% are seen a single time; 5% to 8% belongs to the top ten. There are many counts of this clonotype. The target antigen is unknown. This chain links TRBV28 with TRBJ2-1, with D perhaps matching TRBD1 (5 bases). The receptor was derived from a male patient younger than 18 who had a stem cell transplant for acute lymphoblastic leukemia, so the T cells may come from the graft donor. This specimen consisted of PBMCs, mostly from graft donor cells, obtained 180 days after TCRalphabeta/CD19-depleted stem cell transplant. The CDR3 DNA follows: TGTGCCAGCAGTGTTGTTCAGGGTTACAATGAGCAGTTCTTC. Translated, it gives CASSVVQGYNEQFF.